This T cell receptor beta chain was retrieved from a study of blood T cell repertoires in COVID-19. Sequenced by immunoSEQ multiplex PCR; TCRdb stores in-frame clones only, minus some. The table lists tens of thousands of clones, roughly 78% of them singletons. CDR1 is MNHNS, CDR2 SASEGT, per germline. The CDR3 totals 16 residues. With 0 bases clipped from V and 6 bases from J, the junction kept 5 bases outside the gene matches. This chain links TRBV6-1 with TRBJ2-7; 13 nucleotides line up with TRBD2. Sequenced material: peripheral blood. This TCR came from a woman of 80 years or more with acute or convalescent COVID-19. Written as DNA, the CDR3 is TGTGCCAGCAGTGAAGCTGCCGGGACTAGCGGGGTCGAGCAGTACTTC. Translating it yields CASSEAAGTSGVEQYF.